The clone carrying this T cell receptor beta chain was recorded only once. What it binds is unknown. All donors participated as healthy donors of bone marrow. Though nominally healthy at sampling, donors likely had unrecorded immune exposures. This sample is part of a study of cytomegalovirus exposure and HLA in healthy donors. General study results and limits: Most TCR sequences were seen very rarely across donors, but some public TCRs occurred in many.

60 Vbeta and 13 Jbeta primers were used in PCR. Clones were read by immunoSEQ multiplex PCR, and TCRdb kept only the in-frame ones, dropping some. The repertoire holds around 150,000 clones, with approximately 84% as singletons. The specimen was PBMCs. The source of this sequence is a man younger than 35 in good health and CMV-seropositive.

CDR3 residues: CASGTPDRPSIYDEQYF. As DNA, the CDR3 is TGTGCCAGCGGAACCCCCGACAGGCCCTCCATTTACGACGAGCAGTACTTC. V usage is TRBV2 and J usage is TRBJ2-7; weak D call: TRBD1 (6 bases). Germline V CDR1 and CDR2: SNHLY, FYNNEI. Deletions cut 8 bases from V and 5 bases from J, with 28 bases between. This CDR3 has 17 residues.